Listed below are T cell receptor beta chains from one sample, sequenced in a study of blood T cell repertoires in COVID-19. The method was immunoSEQ multiplex PCR; TCRdb's version includes in-frame clones alone and lacks a portion of them. The sample yields roughly 41,000 clones, roughly 84% seen once. The sample comprised peripheral blood. The receptors derive from a man in his 60s with active COVID-19. Both conserved end residues are part of each CDR3. A D gene is named only where the DNA matches it firmly. Clone size is stated in some rows and not others, as once, few, many or a class when expanded.

>TRBJ2-1|.|TRBD2|TRBV3-1/TRBV3-2
CASSQGGGEFF
TGTGCCAGCAGCCAAGGCGGGGGGGAGTTCTTC
>TRBJ1-3|few|.|TRBV7-3
CASSLNSGNTIYF
TGTGCCAGCAGCTTAAATAGTGGAAACACCATATATTTT
>TRBJ2-2|.|TRBD2|TRBV28
CASLQAGNTGELFF
TGTGCCAGCCTTCAAGCGGGAAACACCGGGGAGCTGTTTTTT
>TRBJ1-2|.|.|TRBV20-1
CSASARSEKLYGYTF
TGCAGTGCTAGTGCTAGGTCAGAAAAACTCTATGGCTACACCTTC
>TRBJ2-7|.|.|TRBV2
CASTSGSLSYEQYF
TGTGCCAGCACCTCGGGATCCCTTTCCTACGAGCAGTACTTC
>TRBJ1-2|.|.|TRBV4-1
CASSQVSGNNIRGYTF
TGCGCCAGCAGCCAAGTGTCCGGGAACAATATTAGGGGCTACACCTTC
>TRBJ1-6|.|.|TRBV7-9
CASSYQGLSPYSPLHF
TGTGCCAGCAGCTATCAGGGTCTTTCCCCCTATTCACCCCTCCACTTT
>TRBJ2-7|.|TRBD1|TRBV7-8
CASSLPTGWAYEQYF
TGTGCCAGCAGCTTACCGACAGGGTGGGCCTACGAGCAGTACTTC
>TRBJ2-7|.|.|TRBV11-3
CASGGFSREQYF
TGTGCCAGCGGGGGGTTCTCTAGGGAGCAGTACTTC
>TRBJ1-4|.|.|TRBV2
CASAVISVNEKLFF
TGTGCCAGCGCCGTAATCTCGGTGAATGAAAAACTGTTTTTT
>TRBJ2-1|.|.|TRBV24-1
CATEGTTGHHYNEQFF
TGTGCCACCGAAGGGACGACGGGACATCACTACAATGAGCAGTTCTTC
>TRBJ1-6|once|TRBD1|TRBV18
CASSPNRDSHSPLHF
TGTGCCAGCTCACCAAACCGGGACAGCCATTCACCCCTCCACTTT
>TRBJ2-7|.|TRBD2|TRBV7-3
CASSLSAGAYEQYF
TGTGCCAGCAGCTTATCAGCGGGAGCCTACGAGCAGTACTTC
>TRBJ1-1|.|.|TRBV6-2/TRBV6-3
CASGQNRAREAFF
TGTGCCAGCGGCCAGAACAGGGCTCGTGAAGCTTTCTTT
>TRBJ2-3|.|TRBD1|TRBV7-3
CASSLQGVGTDTQYF
TGTGCCAGCAGCTTACAGGGGGTCGGCACAGATACGCAGTATTTT
>TRBJ2-7|.|TRBD2|TRBV5-1
CASSLGATSGTSYEQYF
TGCGCCAGCAGCTTGGGGGCGACTAGCGGGACCTCCTACGAGCAGTACTTC